These 2 T cell receptor beta chains were sequenced from one sample in a study of blood T cell repertoires in COVID-19. Sequencing used immunoSEQ multiplex PCR; TCRdb keeps in-frame clones, though not all of them. Of a few hundred thousand clones detected, approximately 85% appear once; the ten largest clones hold about 4.1%. Sequencing was carried out using PBMCs or T cells enriched from blood (not recorded which). These receptors originate from a woman aged 25-40 years who had recovered from COVID-19.

V and J are TRBV9 and TRBJ2-3, with TRBD1 matching over 9 bases. This CDR3 spans 15 amino acids. Germline CDR1 SGDLS, CDR2 YYNGEE. The V and J ends lost 3 bases and 3 bases, in that order; junction bases with no gene match: 5. The CDR3 loop is CASSAGTGPTDTQYF. Here the CDR3 DNA reads TGTGCCAGCAGCGCAGGGACAGGGCCTACAGATACGCAGTATTTT.

This chain joins TRBV5-4 and TRBJ2-7; D perhaps matches TRBD1 (6 bases). Trimming took 0 bases from V and 0 from J, leaving 10 bases between them. CDR1 and CDR2 (germline): SGHNT, YYREEE (reference sequence). The CDR3 totals 15 residues. CDR3 loop: CASSLAGANSYEQYF. The CDR3 region has the DNA TGTGCCAGCAGCTTGGCAGGGGCCAACTCCTACGAGCAGTACTTC.